This T cell receptor (beta chain) is from a study of human T cells and chemical hapten exposure. MiXCR, run by TCRdb on the RACE reads, gives a single entry per CDR3 protein. In the table there are 97,000 or so distinct CDR3 sequences, 25% to 35% of which are singletons. Sample time point: patch test 3, about 24 weeks after DPC sensitization. Treatment given: therapeutic diphenylcyclopropenone sensitization with weekly scalp DPC. V lost 3 bases, J lost 0 bases, and 6 bases stayed unmatched. The CDR3 has 17 residues. Germline CDR1 and CDR2: SGHRS and YFSETQ. The clonotype was recovered from a man aged 40-49 years with alopecia areata. Some clones in this sample may be carry-over from other donors' samples. The specimen comprised whole blood, sampled in connection with sensitization to the hapten diphenylcyclopropenone (DPC). The chain uses TRBV5-1 and TRBJ2-2; 9 bases are a match to TRBD1. CDR3 residues: CASSSPTGGANTGELFF. CDR3 in DNA: TGCGCCAGCAGCTCCCCCACAGGGGGCGCGAACACCGGGGAGCTGTTTTTT.